Included here is one T cell receptor beta chain sequence, with context. Its specificity is not known. This sample is part of a study of OX40 agonist ivuxolimab in advanced cancers. Study-wide context: The mean age was roughly 60 years, ranging from about 20 to 79, with less than 90% of participants male. Anti-PD-1, anti-PD-L1 or anti-CTLA-4 therapy given earlier was allowed, and around 40% had some. Study findings and constraints: The average count of expanded clones was higher among CD8+ T cells than among CD4+.

The CDR3 sequence is 15 residues long. CDR1 MNHEY and CDR2 SMNVEV come from the germline V gene (reference sequence). The V end was cut by 2 bases, the J end by 3 bases, with 10 bases between. Libraries were prepared by immunoSEQ multiplex PCR; TCRdb keeps only in-frame clonotypes and omits some of them. The table has 15,000 or so clones, roughly 79% seen once. The receptor comes from an adult with an advanced solid tumor such as melanoma, head and neck, liver or kidney cancer. The V call is TRBV27, the J call TRBJ2-2; D may match TRBD1 or TRBD2 (5 bases each). The sample here was CD4+ or CD8+ T cells sorted from blood, taken in a trial of the OX40 agonist ivuxolimab. CDR3 nucleotide sequence: TGTGCCAGCAGTTTAGGCTGGGGGTACACCGGGGAGCTGTTTTTT. This codes for CASSLGWGYTGELFF.